Shown below are 25 T cell receptor beta chains from a single sample sequenced in a study of T cell repertoires in cytomegalovirus infection. TCRdb re-called the reads with MiXCR, one entry per CDR3 protein. The data contain about 130,000 distinct CDR3 sequences, 7% to 10% of them seen just once; the ten biggest clones take up about 9.5%. The specimen was PBMCs. These TCRs come from a human donor in good health (CMV status not recorded). Some clones in this sample may be carry-over from other donors' samples.

In its sample, this clonotype was seen many times. The rearrangement links TRBV20-1 to TRBJ1-2; 9 bases fit TRBD1. Germline trimming cut 0 bases from V and 4 bases from J; bases unmatched to any gene: 12. The CDR3 extends over 17 amino acids. Germline-derived CDR1 and CDR2 are DFQATT and SNEGSKA (reference sequence). This chain's CDR3 is CSARDYTGTGIGYGYTF. The DNA of the CDR3 is TGCAGTGCTAGAGATTATACTGGGACAGGGATCGGCTATGGCTACACCTTC.

In this sample, this clonotype turned up many times. The chain has TRBV25-1 and TRBJ2-2, with 9 bases lining up with TRBD1. This CDR3 contains 14 residues. Germline assignment: CDR1 MGHDK and CDR2 SYGVNS. V shed 4 bases, J shed 4 bases, and the junction held 1 base outside the gene matches. The CDR3 loop reads CASSGQGGTGELFF. The CDR3 DNA reads as TGTGCCAGCAGTGGACAGGGGGGCACCGGGGAGCTGTTTTTT. The full variable domain, rest sourced from reference TRBV25-1 and TRBJ2-2, is EADIYQTPRYLVIGTGKKITLECSQTMGHDKMYWYQQDPGMELHLIHYSYGVNSTEKGDLSSESTVSRIRTEHFPLTLESARPSHTSQYLCASSGQGGTGELFFGEGSRLTVL.

A few counts support this clonotype. The rearrangement joins TRBV20-1 to TRBJ2-7, with D hard to call. The V gene's germline CDR1 is DFQATT and CDR2 SNEGSKA (reference sequence). The CDR3 has 13 amino acids. Trimming stripped 3 bases from V and 5 bases from J, with 14 bases between. This chain's CDR3 is CSARSGPINEQYF. The CDR3 DNA follows: TGCAGTGCTAGGTCAGGTCCTATAAACGAGCAGTACTTC.

In this sample, this clonotype turned up a few times. V and J are TRBV29-1 and TRBJ1-1, with a tentative D call TRBD1 (5 bases). Per germline, CDR1 SQVTM and CDR2 ANQGSEA. V was shortened by 5 bases and J by 5 bases, with 15 bases between the two germline ends. CDR3 size: 13 residues. In DNA, the CDR3 is TGCAGCGTTCGGGGGGTCTTGCGTACTGAAGCTTTCTTT. It encodes CSVRGVLRTEAFF.

This clonotype was observed at least ten times. The V and J genes are TRBV7-2 and TRBJ2-2, with D perhaps matching TRBD1 (6 bases). Germline V lookup: CDR1 SGHTA, CDR2 FQGNSA. The CDR3 spans 14 residues. Trimming left V 3 bases short and J 3 bases short, with 8 bases between. CDR3 DNA sequence: TGTGCCAGCAGCTTCTACAGGGACACCGGGGAGCTGTTTTTT. It yields the protein CASSFYRDTGELFF.

This clonotype was counted at least ten times. The rearrangement joins TRBV12-3 or TRBV12-4 to TRBJ2-3, with no clear D. The CDR3 loop spans 14 amino acids. Trimming left V 7 bases short and J 3 bases short, with 14 bases between. CDR3: CASTGPPGTDTQYF. The CDR3 DNA sequence: TGTGCCAGCACCGGACCCCCCGGGACAGATACGCAGTATTTT.

This clonotype was seen at least ten times. The chain links TRBV4-1 to TRBJ1-3; TRBD1 might be the D (5 bases). V lost 0 bases and J lost 2, with 11 bases in between. This CDR3 region has 16 residues. CDR1 MGHRA and CDR2 YSYEKL come from the germline V gene. The CDR3, as DNA: TGCGCCAGCAGCCAAGATAAAGGGGTGACTGGAAACACCATATATTTT. It specifies CASSQDKGVTGNTIYF.

The chain employs TRBV3-1 and TRBJ2-2; D is perhaps TRBD1 (5 bases). V was pared by 4 bases and J by 2 bases, with 8 bases between. From germline, CDR1 is LGHDT and CDR2 YNNKEL (reference sequence). The CDR3 loop spans 14 amino acids. CDR3 in DNA: TGTGCCAGCAGCCGAGGACACAACACCGGGGAGCTGTTTTTT. Its protein is CASSRGHNTGELFF.

This clonotype appeared many times. The gene calls are TRBV7-2 and TRBJ1-1, with D possibly being TRBD1 (6 bases). The CDR3 covers 14 residues. V shed 2 bases and J shed 8 bases, with 15 bases lying between them. The germline V gene has CDR1 SGHTA and CDR2 FQGNSA. CDR3 sequence: CASSLRGGSPEAFF. CDR3 nucleotides: TGTGCCAGCAGCTTAAGAGGGGGTTCCCCCGAAGCTTTCTTT.

Ten or more counts support this clonotype. The genes are TRBV19 and TRBJ2-7; TRBD1 matches 8 bases. The CDR3 runs 13 residues. The V and J ends lost 9 bases and 2 bases, in that order; junction bases with no gene match: 6. In germline, CDR1 is LNHDA, CDR2 SQIVND (reference sequence). CDR3 sequence (DNA): TGTGCCAGCCTTTGGACAGGGCCCTACGAGCAGTACTTC. Its protein is CASLWTGPYEQYF.

This clonotype was picked up many times. This chain uses TRBV5-6 with TRBJ2-5; D remains ambiguous. CDR1 and CDR2 from the germline V gene are SGHDT and YYEEEE. CDR3 length: 13 residues. Trimming cost V 4 bases and J 0 bases, with 7 bases left between them. DNA of the CDR3: TGTGCCAGCAGCCCAATGGACCAAGAGACCCAGTACTTC. Encoded protein: CASSPMDQETQYF.

This clonotype was picked up a small number of times. The genes are TRBV9 and TRBJ1-2, with 7 bases identical to TRBD1. CDR3 size: 15 residues. CDR1 SGDLS and CDR2 YYNGEE come from the germline V gene. V was pared by 3 bases and J by 3 bases, with 8 bases of the junction left unmatched. DNA for the CDR3: TGTGCCAGCAGCGCCCAGACAGGGCTCGACTATGGCTACACCTTC. It codes for CASSAQTGLDYGYTF.

This clonotype was counted at least ten times. The chain links TRBV5-1 to TRBJ2-2; D call uncertain. CDR1 is SGHRS, CDR2 YFSETQ, per germline. The CDR3 covers 17 residues. Trimming removed 0 bases at V and 0 bases at J, with 12 bases between. The CDR3 coding sequence is TGCGCCAGCAGCTTGGTATCCCAGGTCGCGAACACCGGGGAGCTGTTTTTT. It yields the protein CASSLVSQVANTGELFF.

This clonotype was seen many times. V and J are TRBV7-9 and TRBJ2-1; D is possibly TRBD1 (6 bases). CDR3 length: 16 amino acids. CDR1 SEHNR and CDR2 FQNEAQ come from the germline V gene (reference sequence). V lost 5 bases to trimming and J lost 4 bases, with 18 bases between them. The CDR3 here is CASSLGGLGRYNEQFF. The CDR3 DNA sequence: TGTGCCAGCAGCCTAGGGGGATTAGGTAGATACAATGAGCAGTTCTTC.

The chain joins TRBV28 to TRBJ1-2; perhaps TRBD1 as D (6 bases). In germline, CDR1 is MDHEN, CDR2 SYDVKM. The CDR3 consists of 13 residues. V dropped 6 bases and J dropped 3 bases, with 11 bases sitting between them. In DNA, the CDR3 is TGTGCCAGCAGCCGACAGGCGTACTATGGCTACACCTTC. It specifies CASSRQAYYGYTF.

This clonotype was seen only a few times. The chain links TRBV6-5 to TRBJ1-2; the match to TRBD1 covers 7 bases. The CDR3 covers 13 residues. The germline CDR1 and CDR2 sequences are MNHEY and SVGAGI. Trimming removed 1 base from V and 8 bases from J; junction bases left unmatched: 4. CDR3 sequence (DNA): TGTGCCAGCAGTTACTGGGCAGGGGGAGGCTACACCTTC. It codes for CASSYWAGGGYTF.

This clonotype occurred many times. The V call is TRBV7-8, the J call TRBJ2-3; unclear D gene. V was clipped by 1 base and J by 4 bases, with 15 bases between them. The CDR3 spans 16 residues. Germline CDR1 SGHVS, CDR2 FQNEAQ. As DNA, the CDR3 is TGTGCCAGCAGCTTAGGAGACTCCCTGGGATCAGATACGCAGTATTTT. It specifies CASSLGDSLGSDTQYF.

This clonotype occurred many times. This sequence joins TRBV6-6 and TRBJ1-6; a weak D match, TRBD1 (5 bases). Germline CDR1 MNHNY, CDR2 SVGAGI (reference sequence). The CDR3 totals 18 residues. V gave up 0 bases and J gave up 0 bases, with 12 bases separating them. The CDR3: CASSYSGPGGSYNSPLHF. As DNA, the CDR3 is TGTGCCAGCAGTTACTCAGGGCCGGGGGGCTCCTATAATTCACCCCTCCACTTT.

This chain connects TRBV5-1 to TRBJ1-1, with D possibly TRBD1 on 5 matching bases. This CDR3 has 14 amino acids. CDR1 and CDR2 from the germline V gene are SGHRS and YFSETQ. The V end was cut by 6 bases, the J end by 5 bases, with 17 bases between. CDR3 sequence (DNA): TGCGCCAGCACCCTCTCGGGTAAGGGGACTGAAGCTTTCTTT. Translation: CASTLSGKGTEAFF.

The V call is TRBV29-1, the J call TRBJ1-1, with D perhaps TRBD1 (6 bases). The V and J ends lost 7 bases and 0 bases respectively, with 9 bases between them. The CDR3 extends over 12 amino acids. Germline V gives CDR1 SQVTM, CDR2 ANQGSEA. The CDR3 sequence: CSGGLMNTEAFF. The CDR3 DNA reads as TGCAGCGGGGGGCTTATGAACACTGAAGCTTTCTTT.

This clonotype was seen at least ten times. This rearrangement joins TRBV20-1 to TRBJ2-1; the D is unclear. CDR3 length equals 15 residues. The V gene lost 2 bases and the J gene lost 1 base, with 12 bases spanning the gap. The germline gives CDR1 DFQATT, CDR2 SNEGSKA (reference sequence). CDR3 sequence (DNA): TGCAGTGCTAGACGGCCGCCCCCATCCTACAATGAGCAGTTCTTC. Its protein product is CSARRPPPSYNEQFF.

This clonotype was detected ten times or more. CDR3 sequence reads: CASSFSGGSIYEQYF. Written as DNA, the CDR3 is TGTGCCAGCAGCTTTAGCGGGGGAAGTATCTACGAGCAGTACTTC. The chain carries TRBV7-9 and TRBJ2-7; TRBD2 aligns across 9 bases. The V and J ends lost 3 bases and 3 bases, in that order; junction bases with no gene match: 6. Germline CDR1 reads SEHNR; CDR2 reads FQNEAQ (reference sequence). The CDR3 consists of 15 residues.

This clonotype was seen many times. This chain links TRBV5-1 with TRBJ2-1; the D call may be TRBD1 or TRBD2 (6 bases each). The V gene's germline CDR1 is SGHRS and CDR2 YFSETQ. The CDR3 sequence is 16 residues long. V gave up 0 bases and J gave up 0 bases, with 10 bases separating them. The CDR3 loop reads CASSLAGASSYNEQFF. As DNA, the CDR3 is TGCGCCAGCAGCTTGGCGGGGGCTAGCTCCTACAATGAGCAGTTCTTC.

There are many counts of this clonotype. This chain links TRBV20-1 with TRBJ2-5, with D tentatively TRBD2 (6 bases). V dropped 5 bases and J dropped 5 bases, with 30 bases sitting between them. This CDR3 contains 18 residues. Per germline, CDR1 DFQATT and CDR2 SNEGSKA (reference sequence). The CDR3 protein is CSAGGVGTSLPRGETQYF. The CDR3 bases are TGCAGTGCTGGCGGGGTTGGTACTAGCTTGCCCCGGGGGGAGACCCAGTACTTC.

This clonotype was detected many times. This chain uses TRBV20-1 with TRBJ2-4, with D perhaps TRBD1 (5 bases). This CDR3 has 15 amino acids. V gave up 5 bases and J gave up 0 bases, with 14 bases separating them. CDR1 is DFQATT, CDR2 SNEGSKA, per germline (reference sequence). Here the CDR3 DNA reads TGCAGTGCTGGGCCGAAAGGGGTAGCCAAAAACATTCAGTACTTC. It codes for CSAGPKGVAKNIQYF.